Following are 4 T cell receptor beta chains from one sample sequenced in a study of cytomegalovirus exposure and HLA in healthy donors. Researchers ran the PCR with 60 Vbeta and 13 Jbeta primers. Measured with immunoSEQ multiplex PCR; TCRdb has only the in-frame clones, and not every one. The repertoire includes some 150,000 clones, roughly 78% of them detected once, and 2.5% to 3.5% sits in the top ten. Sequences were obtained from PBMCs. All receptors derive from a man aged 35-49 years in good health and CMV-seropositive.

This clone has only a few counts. The CDR3 DNA reads TGTGCCAGCACCCCCGGGGGGCGGAGCACAGATACGCAGTATTTT. This encodes CASTPGGRSTDTQYF. The V call is TRBV6-5, the J call TRBJ2-3; tentatively, D is TRBD2 (7 bases). Germline V gene lookup returns CDR1 MNHEY and CDR2 SVGAGI. This CDR3 is built from 15 residues. Trimming left V 7 bases short and J 0 bases short, with 14 bases between.

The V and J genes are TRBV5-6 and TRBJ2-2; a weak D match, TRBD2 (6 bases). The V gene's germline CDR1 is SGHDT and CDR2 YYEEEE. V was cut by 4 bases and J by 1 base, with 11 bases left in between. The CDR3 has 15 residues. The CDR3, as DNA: TGTGCCAGCAGCCATCGAGCGGGGAACACCGGGGAGCTGTTTTTT. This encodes CASSHRAGNTGELFF.

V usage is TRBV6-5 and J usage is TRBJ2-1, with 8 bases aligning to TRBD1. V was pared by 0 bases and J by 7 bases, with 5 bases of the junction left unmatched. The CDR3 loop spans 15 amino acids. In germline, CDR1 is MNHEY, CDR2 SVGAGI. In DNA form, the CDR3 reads TGTGCCAGCAGTTACTCTGGGACAGGATCAAATGAGCAGTTCTTC. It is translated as CASSYSGTGSNEQFF.

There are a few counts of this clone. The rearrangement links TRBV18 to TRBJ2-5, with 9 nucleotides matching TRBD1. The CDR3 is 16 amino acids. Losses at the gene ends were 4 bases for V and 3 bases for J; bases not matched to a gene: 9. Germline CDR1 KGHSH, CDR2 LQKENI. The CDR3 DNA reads TGTGCCAGCTCACAAAAACAGGGGGCGAATGAAGAGACCCAGTACTTC. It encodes CASSQKQGANEETQYF.